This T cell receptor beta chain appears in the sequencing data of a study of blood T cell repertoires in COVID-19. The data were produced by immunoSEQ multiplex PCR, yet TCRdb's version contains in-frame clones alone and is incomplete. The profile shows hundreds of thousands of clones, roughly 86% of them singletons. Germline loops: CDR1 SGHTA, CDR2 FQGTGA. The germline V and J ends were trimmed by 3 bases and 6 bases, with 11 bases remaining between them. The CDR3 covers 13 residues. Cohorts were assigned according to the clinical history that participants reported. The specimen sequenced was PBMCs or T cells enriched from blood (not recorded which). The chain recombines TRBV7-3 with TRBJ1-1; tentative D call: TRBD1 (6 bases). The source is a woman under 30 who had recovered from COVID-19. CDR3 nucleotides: TGTGCCAGCAGCTTGAACAGGGAATCTGAAGCTTTCTTT. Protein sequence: CASSLNRESEAFF. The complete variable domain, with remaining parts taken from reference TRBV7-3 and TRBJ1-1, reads GAGVSQTPSNKVTEKGKYVELRCDPISGHTALYWYRQSLGQGPEFLIYFQGTGAADDSGLPNDRFFAVRPEGSVSTLKIQRTERGDSAVYLCASSLNRESEAFFGQGTRLTVV.